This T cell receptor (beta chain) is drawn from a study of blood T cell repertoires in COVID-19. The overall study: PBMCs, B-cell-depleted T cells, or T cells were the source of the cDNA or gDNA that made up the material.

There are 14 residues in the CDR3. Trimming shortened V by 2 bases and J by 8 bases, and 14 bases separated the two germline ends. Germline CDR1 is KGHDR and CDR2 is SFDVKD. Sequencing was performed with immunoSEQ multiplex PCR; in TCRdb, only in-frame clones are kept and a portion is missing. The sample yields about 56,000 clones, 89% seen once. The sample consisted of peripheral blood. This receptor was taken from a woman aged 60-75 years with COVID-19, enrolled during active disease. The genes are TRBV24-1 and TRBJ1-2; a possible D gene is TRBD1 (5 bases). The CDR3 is CATSDSGREGGYTF. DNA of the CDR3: TGTGCCACCAGTGATTCTGGCAGGGAAGGCGGCTACACCTTC.